The 24 T cell receptor beta chains in this list originate from one sample, sequenced in a study of blood T cell repertoires in COVID-19. Clones were read by immunoSEQ multiplex PCR, and TCRdb kept only the in-frame ones, dropping some. The table includes under 300,000 clones, around 84% detected once. Sequenced: PBMCs or T cells enriched from blood (not recorded which). The receptors here all came from a woman in her forties or fifties who had recovered from COVID-19.

The chain links TRBV30 to TRBJ2-7, with 7 nucleotides matching TRBD2. This CDR3 has 16 amino acids. The V and J ends lost 3 bases and 0 bases, in that order; junction bases with no gene match: 11. Germline loops: CDR1 GTSNPN, CDR2 SVGIG (reference sequence). CDR3 DNA: TGTGCCTGGAGCGGGCGACTAGCTATCAGCTCCTACGAGCAGTACTTC. It yields the protein CAWSGRLAISSYEQYF.

The V and J genes are TRBV6-6 and TRBJ1-2; D may be TRBD1 (5 bases). Germline CDR1 and CDR2: MNHNY and SVGAGI (reference sequence). The CDR3 has 15 amino acids. V dropped 0 bases and J dropped 4 bases, with 12 bases sitting between them. The CDR3 region is CASSYSPTAPYGYTF. CDR3 DNA: TGTGCCAGCAGTTACTCCCCGACAGCACCCTATGGCTACACCTTC.

This sequence joins TRBV19 and TRBJ1-1; unclear D gene. This CDR3 contains 13 residues. Germline loops: CDR1 LNHDA, CDR2 SQIVND (reference sequence). V was pared by 2 bases and J by 0 bases, with 4 bases between. CDR3 in DNA: TGTGCCAGTAGTATATTCGTGAACACTGAAGCTTTCTTT. It specifies CASSIFVNTEAFF.

The chain is built from TRBV14 and TRBJ1-4; TRBD1 agrees at 10 bases. The V gene end was trimmed by 3 bases and the J gene end by 11 bases; junction bases not matched to a gene: 9. Germline CDR1 SGHDN, CDR2 FVKESK. There are 15 residues in the CDR3. The CDR3 protein is CASSHTGTGVQKLFF. CDR3 DNA: TGTGCCAGCAGCCATACCGGGACAGGGGTCCAGAAACTGTTTTTT.

The CDR3 spells CASSLGGDHTDTQYF. In DNA, the CDR3 is TGTGCCAGCAGCTTAGGGGGGGACCACACAGATACGCAGTATTTT. The chain carries TRBV7-8 and TRBJ2-3; possible D gene TRBD2, 6 bases. Germline CDR1 is SGHVS and CDR2 is FQNEAQ. The V end lost 1 base, the J end lost 2 bases, and 10 bases lay between the germline ends. CDR3 length: 15 residues.

This chain uses TRBV4-2 with TRBJ2-7; 7 nucleotides agree with TRBD2. This CDR3 has 15 amino acids. Germline trimming cut 6 bases from V and 5 bases from J; bases unmatched to any gene: 13. Germline values: CDR1 LGHNA, CDR2 YNFKEQ. CDR3 amino acids: CASSPEAGLGNEQYF. The CDR3 DNA sequence: TGTGCCAGCAGTCCTGAAGCCGGACTAGGGAACGAGCAGTACTTC.

This chain's CDR3 is CASSQLAGSRYGEQYF. The CDR3 DNA reads as TGTGCCAGCAGCCAACTAGCGGGGAGTCGGTACGGCGAGCAGTACTTC. The J gene is TRBJ2-7, the V gene TRBV3-1 (or the pseudogene TRBV3-2); 9 bases are shared with TRBD2. Trimming cost V 2 bases and J 6 bases; bases outside gene matches: 11. The CDR3 is 16 amino acids. Germline V gene data show CDR1 as LGHDT and CDR2 as YNNKEL (reference sequence).

CDR3 residues: CASSVSGNTDTQYF. The CDR3 DNA reads TGTGCCAGCAGCGTCAGCGGGAACACAGATACGCAGTATTTT. The chain couples TRBV9 to TRBJ2-3; 7 bases are shared with TRBD2. Germline CDR1 and CDR2: SGDLS and YYNGEE. The CDR3 has 14 amino acids. Losses at the gene ends were 2 bases for V and 2 bases for J; bases not matched to a gene: 2.

The chain has TRBV5-1 and TRBJ1-2, with D unresolved. Trimming stripped 1 base from V and 3 bases from J, with 7 bases between. The CDR3 spans 13 residues. The V gene's germline CDR1 is SGHRS and CDR2 YFSETQ. Here the CDR3 reads CASSLSSDYGYTF. The CDR3, as DNA: TGCGCCAGCAGCTTGTCTTCAGACTATGGCTACACCTTC.

The V gene is TRBV5-7, the J gene TRBJ2-7; 13 bases fit TRBD2. TRBV5-7 is an ORF, with its function uncertain. The CDR3 sequence is 14 residues long. V shed 3 bases and J 12 bases; nucleotides not matched to a gene: 9. This CDR3 is CASSYTSGRGGRYF. The CDR3 DNA follows: TGTGCCAGCAGCTACACTAGCGGGAGGGGCGGAAGGTACTTC.

This clone was seen a handful of times. This sequence joins TRBV9 and TRBJ2-3; 11 bases map to TRBD2. Germline lookup yields CDR1 SGDLS and CDR2 YYNGEE. The CDR3 is 14 amino acids. V lost 0 bases to trimming and J lost 14 bases; unmatched junction nucleotides: 8. CDR3: CASSVDPTSGTVYF. The CDR3 DNA reads as TGTGCCAGCAGCGTAGATCCGACTAGCGGGACGGTGTATTTT.

This chain joins TRBV5-6 and TRBJ2-5; D assignment may be TRBD1 or TRBD2 (6 bases each). Germline V gene data show CDR1 as SGHDT and CDR2 as YYEEEE. CDR3 size: 16 residues. The V end was cut by 4 bases, the J end by 5 bases, with 21 bases between. The CDR3 nucleotides are TGTGCCAGCAGCATGGGGGCCCGACTAGTAATGGAGACCCAGTACTTC. This gives the protein CASSMGARLVMETQYF.

This clone is a singleton in its sample. V usage is TRBV14 and J usage is TRBJ2-2; 9 nucleotides line up with TRBD1. With V trimmed by 4 bases and J by 3 bases, 6 bases remained unmatched. The length of the CDR3 is 16 residues. In germline, CDR1 is SGHDN, CDR2 FVKESK. CDR3 protein: CASSPRDRVYTGELFF. The CDR3 nucleotides are TGTGCCAGCAGCCCTCGGGACAGGGTTTACACCGGGGAGCTGTTTTTT.

The chain joins TRBV19 to TRBJ2-1; TRBD2 agrees at 8 bases. V was clipped by 6 bases and J by 4 bases; unmatched bases: 8. The germline V gene has CDR1 LNHDA and CDR2 SQIVND (reference sequence). This CDR3 has 15 residues. CDR3 bases: TGTGCCAGTAGAAGATCAGCGGGGGTTTACAATGAGCAGTTCTTC. The encoded protein is CASRRSAGVYNEQFF. The whole variable domain, remainder taken from reference TRBV19 and TRBJ2-1, is DGGITQSPKYLFRKEGQNVTLSCEQNLNHDAMYWYRQDPGQGLRLIYYSQIVNDFQKGDIAEGYSVSREKKESFPLTVTSAQKNPTAFYLCASRRSAGVYNEQFFGPGTRLTVL.

The chain is built from TRBV6-4 and TRBJ2-1; 7 nucleotides agree with TRBD2. This CDR3 is 15 amino acids long. Germline lookup yields CDR1 MRHNA and CDR2 SNTAGT. Trimming cost V 5 bases and J 10 bases; bases outside gene matches: 14. The CDR3 bases are TGTGCCAGCAGTCCAGAGGGGCTCGGGCGGGGGGAGCAGTTCTTC. It encodes CASSPEGLGRGEQFF.

The chain is built from TRBV27 and TRBJ2-2; D possibly corresponds to TRBD1 (6 bases). Trimming cost V 3 bases and J 6 bases, with 17 bases left between them. Germline CDR1 reads MNHEY; CDR2 reads SMNVEV (reference sequence). The CDR3 has 16 residues. DNA of the CDR3: TGTGCCAGCAGTTTTTGGGGACAAGTGGGATCCGGGGAGCTGTTTTTT. Translated, it gives CASSFWGQVGSGELFF.

The rearrangement joins TRBV7-8 to TRBJ2-1; no firm D call. This CDR3 has 15 residues. The germline gives CDR1 SGHVS, CDR2 FQNEAQ. Trimming left V 0 bases short and J 0 bases short, with 6 bases between. The CDR3 nucleotides read TGTGCCAGCAGCTTAGCGGAGAGCTCCTACAATGAGCAGTTCTTC. It encodes CASSLAESSYNEQFF.

This chain links TRBV28 with TRBJ1-4; 10 nucleotides match TRBD1. The CDR3 is 16 residues long. J lost 5 bases, V lost 6 bases, and 9 bases had no gene match. The germline gives CDR1 MDHEN, CDR2 SYDVKM. The DNA for the CDR3 is TGTGCCAGCAGCAAGATCCCGGGACAGGGGAATGAAAAACTGTTTTTT. It encodes CASSKIPGQGNEKLFF.

The rearrangement links TRBV12-3 or TRBV12-4 to TRBJ2-1, with TRBD1 as a possible D gene (6 bases). The CDR3 sequence is 13 residues long. With 4 bases removed from V and 10 bases from J, the gap between germline ends came to 14 bases. The CDR3 sequence: CASSSQGGLEQFF. In nucleotides, the CDR3 is TGTGCCAGCAGTTCCCAAGGGGGTTTAGAGCAGTTCTTC.

CDR3 sequence reads: CASSPGLEKAGWYEQFF. The CDR3 DNA sequence: TGCGCCAGCAGCCCGGGACTGGAGAAGGCGGGATGGTATGAGCAGTTCTTC. This chain connects TRBV4-1 to TRBJ2-1, with D possibly TRBD2 on 6 matching bases. The V end was cut by 4 bases, the J end by 8 bases, with 24 bases between. CDR3 length: 17 residues. Germline lookup yields CDR1 MGHRA and CDR2 YSYEKL.

V gene TRBV7-8 combines with J gene TRBJ2-7, with D unresolved. Germline values: CDR1 SGHVS, CDR2 FQNEAQ. Trimming cost V 0 bases and J 2 bases, with 8 bases left between them. The CDR3 covers 14 residues. CDR3 sequence reads: CASSLAGLAYEQYF. Written as DNA, the CDR3 is TGTGCCAGCAGCTTAGCCGGGTTGGCCTACGAGCAGTACTTC. The full variable domain, in which reference TRBV7-8 and TRBJ2-7 provide the parts outside the CDR3, is GAGVSQSPRYKVAKRGQDVALRCDPISGHVSLFWYQQALGQGPEFLTYFQNEAQLDKSGLPSDRFFAERPEGSVSTLKIQRTQQEDSAVYLCASSLAGLAYEQYFGPGTRLTVT.

The V call is TRBV6-5, the J call TRBJ1-2; the match to TRBD1 covers 8 bases. Looked up from germline, CDR1 is MNHEY and CDR2 is SVGAGI. J was trimmed by 6 bases and V by 1 base; bases with no gene match: 4. This CDR3 spans 14 amino acids. This CDR3 reads CASSYLDRENGYTF. DNA for the CDR3: TGTGCCAGCAGTTACTTGGACAGGGAGAATGGCTACACCTTC.

The V call is TRBV7-9, the J call TRBJ1-4, with 7 positions matching TRBD1. The V gene end was trimmed by 5 bases and the J gene end by 6 bases; junction bases not matched to a gene: 9. This CDR3 spans 15 amino acids. CDR1 is SEHNR, CDR2 FQNEAQ, per germline (reference sequence). The CDR3 protein is CASSPPRGSDEKLFF. The CDR3 DNA reads as TGTGCCAGCAGCCCCCCCAGGGGGTCGGATGAAAAACTGTTTTTT.

CDR3 protein: CAISGGSKRIDETQYF. The CDR3 DNA follows: TGTGCCATCAGCGGTGGGTCTAAGCGAATAGACGAGACCCAGTACTTC. The chain combines TRBV10-3 with TRBJ2-5, with D hard to call. Germline V gene data show CDR1 as ENHRY and CDR2 as SYGVKD. This CDR3 is built from 16 residues. Trimming stripped 6 bases from V and 5 bases from J, with 22 bases between.